This T cell receptor (beta chain) was retrieved from a study of blood T cell repertoires in COVID-19. On the study more broadly: Material from acute and convalescent COVID-19 was sourced from the United States, Italy and Spain. From T cells, B-cell-depleted T cells, or PBMCs came the material, which was cDNA or gDNA.

Per the original methods: Cell counts per sample came from amplifying reference gene primers. Sequencing was performed with immunoSEQ multiplex PCR; in TCRdb, only in-frame clones are kept and a portion is missing. V and J calls and clone size are those listed in that table; D and trimming were worked out from the DNA. The data hold about 220,000 clones, with 80% to 85% observed a single time. Germline V CDR1 and CDR2: LNHDA, SQIVND (reference sequence). J lost 0 bases, V lost 3 bases, and 8 bases had no gene match. This CDR3 has 17 amino acids. The specimen sequenced was peripheral blood. The receptor's source is a woman aged 55 to 70 who had recovered from COVID-19. This chain links TRBV19 with TRBJ2-1, with 7 bases fitting TRBD1. The CDR3 loop is CASSIYEGAYSYNEQFF. The CDR3 DNA reads as TGTGCCAGTAGTATCTATGAGGGGGCTTACTCCTACAATGAGCAGTTCTTC.